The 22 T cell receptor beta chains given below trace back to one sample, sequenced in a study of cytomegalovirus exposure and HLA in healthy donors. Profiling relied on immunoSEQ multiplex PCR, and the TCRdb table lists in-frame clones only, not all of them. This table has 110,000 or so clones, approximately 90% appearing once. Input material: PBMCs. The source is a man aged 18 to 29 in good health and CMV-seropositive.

The DNA of the CDR3 is TGTGCCAGCAGCCCAGGGGGCTCGGGAAACACCATATATTTT. It codes for CASSPGGSGNTIYF. J is TRBJ1-3 and V is TRBV7-9; 8 bases map to TRBD1. Germline CDR1 and CDR2: SEHNR and FQNEAQ (reference sequence). The trim removed 5 bases at V and 4 bases at J, leaving 4 bases unmatched. The CDR3 extends over 14 amino acids.

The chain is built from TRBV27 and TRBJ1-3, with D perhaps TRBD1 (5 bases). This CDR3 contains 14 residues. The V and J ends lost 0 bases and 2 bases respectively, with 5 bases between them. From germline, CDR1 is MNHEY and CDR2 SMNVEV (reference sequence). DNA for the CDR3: TGTGCCAGCAGTTTATCAGGGGCTGGAAACACCATATATTTT. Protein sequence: CASSLSGAGNTIYF.

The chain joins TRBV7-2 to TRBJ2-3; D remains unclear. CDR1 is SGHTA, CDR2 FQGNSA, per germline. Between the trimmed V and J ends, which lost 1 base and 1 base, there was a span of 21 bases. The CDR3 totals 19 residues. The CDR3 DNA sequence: TGTGCCAGCAGCTTAGTTCTCCGTACCCTAGGATCAGGCACAGATACGCAGTATTTT. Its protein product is CASSLVLRTLGSGTDTQYF.

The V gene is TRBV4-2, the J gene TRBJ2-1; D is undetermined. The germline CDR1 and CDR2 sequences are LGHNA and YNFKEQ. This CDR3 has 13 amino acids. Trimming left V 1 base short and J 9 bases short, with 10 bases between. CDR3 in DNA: TGTGCCAGCAGCCAAGGATCCCGAGGTGAGCAGTTCTTC. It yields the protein CASSQGSRGEQFF.

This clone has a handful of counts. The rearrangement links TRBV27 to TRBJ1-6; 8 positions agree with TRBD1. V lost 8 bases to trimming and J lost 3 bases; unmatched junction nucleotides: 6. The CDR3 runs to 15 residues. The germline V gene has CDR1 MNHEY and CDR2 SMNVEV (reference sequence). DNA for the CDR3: TGTGCCAGCGGACAGGGAAGTTACTATAATTCACCCCTCCACTTT. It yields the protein CASGQGSYYNSPLHF.

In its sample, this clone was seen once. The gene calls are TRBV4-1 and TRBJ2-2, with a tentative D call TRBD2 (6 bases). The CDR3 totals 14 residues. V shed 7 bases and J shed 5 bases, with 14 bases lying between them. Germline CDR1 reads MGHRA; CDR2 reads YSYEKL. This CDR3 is CASTPSVTTGELFF. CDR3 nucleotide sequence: TGCGCCAGCACCCCTAGCGTGACGACCGGGGAGCTGTTTTTT.

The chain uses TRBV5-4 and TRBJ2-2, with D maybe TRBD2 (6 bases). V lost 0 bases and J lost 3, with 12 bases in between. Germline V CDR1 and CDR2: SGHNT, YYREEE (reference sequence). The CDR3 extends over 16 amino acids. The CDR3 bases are TGTGCCAGCAGCTTGGTTGGCGGGGCGGACACCGGGGAGCTGTTTTTT. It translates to CASSLVGGADTGELFF.

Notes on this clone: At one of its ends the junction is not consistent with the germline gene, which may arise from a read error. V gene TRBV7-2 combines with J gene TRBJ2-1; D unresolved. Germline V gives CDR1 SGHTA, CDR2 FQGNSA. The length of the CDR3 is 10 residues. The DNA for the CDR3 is TGTGCCATCACGGAAAACCTCAGGATCTTC. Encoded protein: CAITENLRIF.

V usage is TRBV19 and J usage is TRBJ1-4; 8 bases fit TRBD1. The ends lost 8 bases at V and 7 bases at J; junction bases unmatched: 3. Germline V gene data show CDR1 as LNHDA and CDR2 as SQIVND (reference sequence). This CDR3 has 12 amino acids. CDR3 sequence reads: CASGDRTEKLFF. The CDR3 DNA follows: TGTGCCAGTGGGGACAGGACTGAAAAACTGTTTTTT.

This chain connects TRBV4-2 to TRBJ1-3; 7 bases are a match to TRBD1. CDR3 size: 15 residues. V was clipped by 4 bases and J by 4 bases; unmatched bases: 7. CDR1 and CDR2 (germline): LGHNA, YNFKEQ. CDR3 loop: CASSPHRGLGNTIYF. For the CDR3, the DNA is TGTGCCAGCAGCCCACACAGGGGACTGGGAAACACCATATATTTT.

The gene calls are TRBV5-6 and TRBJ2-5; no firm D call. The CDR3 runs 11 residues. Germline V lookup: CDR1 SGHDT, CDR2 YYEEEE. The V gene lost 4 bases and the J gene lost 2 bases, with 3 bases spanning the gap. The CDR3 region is CASSQQETQYF. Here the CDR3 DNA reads TGTGCCAGCAGCCAACAAGAGACCCAGTACTTC.

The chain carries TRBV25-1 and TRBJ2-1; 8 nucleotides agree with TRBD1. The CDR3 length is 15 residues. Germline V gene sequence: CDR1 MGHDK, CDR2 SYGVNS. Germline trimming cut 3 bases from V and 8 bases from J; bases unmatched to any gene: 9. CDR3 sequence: CASSESGRGQDEQFF. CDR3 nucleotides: TGTGCCAGCAGTGAGTCGGGCAGGGGGCAGGATGAGCAGTTCTTC.

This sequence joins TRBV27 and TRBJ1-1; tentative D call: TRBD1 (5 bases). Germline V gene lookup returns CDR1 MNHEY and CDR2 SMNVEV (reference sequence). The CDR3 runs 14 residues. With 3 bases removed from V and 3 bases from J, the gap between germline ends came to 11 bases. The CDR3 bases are TGTGCCAGCAGTTTTAGCAGGGCGGACACTGAAGCTTTCTTT. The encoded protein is CASSFSRADTEAFF.

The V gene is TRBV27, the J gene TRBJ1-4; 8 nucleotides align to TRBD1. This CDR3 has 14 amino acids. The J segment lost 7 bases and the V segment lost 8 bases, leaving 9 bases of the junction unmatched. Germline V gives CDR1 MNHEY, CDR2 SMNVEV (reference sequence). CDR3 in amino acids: CASATDREGEKLFF. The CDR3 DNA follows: TGTGCCAGCGCAACGGACAGGGAGGGTGAAAAACTGTTTTTT.

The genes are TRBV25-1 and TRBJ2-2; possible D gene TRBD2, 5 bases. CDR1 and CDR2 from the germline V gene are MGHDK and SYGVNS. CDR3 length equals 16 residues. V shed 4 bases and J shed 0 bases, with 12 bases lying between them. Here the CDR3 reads CASSGRRRPNTGELFF. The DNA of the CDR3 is TGTGCCAGCAGTGGCAGGAGGAGACCGAACACCGGGGAGCTGTTTTTT.

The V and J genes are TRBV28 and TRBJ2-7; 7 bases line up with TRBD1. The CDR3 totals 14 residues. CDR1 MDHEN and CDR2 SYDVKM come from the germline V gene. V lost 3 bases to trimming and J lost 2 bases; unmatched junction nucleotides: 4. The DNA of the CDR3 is TGTGCCAGCAGTTTTCCGGGACAGACCTACGAGCAGTACTTC. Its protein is CASSFPGQTYEQYF.

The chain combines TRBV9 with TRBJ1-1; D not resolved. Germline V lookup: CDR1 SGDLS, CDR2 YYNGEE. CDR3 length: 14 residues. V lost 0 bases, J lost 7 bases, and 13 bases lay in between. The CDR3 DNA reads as TGTGCCAGCAGCGTAGAAGTTGCGGGGAGTGAAGCTTTCTTT. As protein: CASSVEVAGSEAFF.

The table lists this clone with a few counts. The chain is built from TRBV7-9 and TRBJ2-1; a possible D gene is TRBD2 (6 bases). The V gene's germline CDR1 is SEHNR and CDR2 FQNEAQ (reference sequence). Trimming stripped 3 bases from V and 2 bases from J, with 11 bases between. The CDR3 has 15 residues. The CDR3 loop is CASSFGGTTYNEQFF. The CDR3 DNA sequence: TGTGCCAGCAGCTTCGGCGGGACCACCTACAATGAGCAGTTCTTC.

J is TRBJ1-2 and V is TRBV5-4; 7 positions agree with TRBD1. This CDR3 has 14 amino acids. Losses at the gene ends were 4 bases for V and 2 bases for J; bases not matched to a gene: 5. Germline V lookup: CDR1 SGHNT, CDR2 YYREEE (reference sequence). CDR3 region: CASSDAGGNYGYTF. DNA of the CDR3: TGTGCCAGCAGCGATGCAGGGGGGAACTATGGCTACACCTTC.

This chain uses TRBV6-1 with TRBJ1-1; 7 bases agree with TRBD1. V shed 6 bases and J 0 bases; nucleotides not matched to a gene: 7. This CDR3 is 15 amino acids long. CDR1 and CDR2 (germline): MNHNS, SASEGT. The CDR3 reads CASRLTGDVNTEAFF. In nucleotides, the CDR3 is TGTGCCAGCAGGTTAACAGGGGACGTGAACACTGAAGCTTTCTTT.

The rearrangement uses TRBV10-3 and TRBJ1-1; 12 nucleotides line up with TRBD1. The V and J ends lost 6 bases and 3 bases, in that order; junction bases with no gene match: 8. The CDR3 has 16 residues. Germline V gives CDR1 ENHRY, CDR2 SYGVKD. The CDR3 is CAIRPAGQGAYTEAFF. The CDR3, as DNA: TGTGCCATCAGACCTGCGGGACAGGGGGCTTACACTGAAGCTTTCTTT.

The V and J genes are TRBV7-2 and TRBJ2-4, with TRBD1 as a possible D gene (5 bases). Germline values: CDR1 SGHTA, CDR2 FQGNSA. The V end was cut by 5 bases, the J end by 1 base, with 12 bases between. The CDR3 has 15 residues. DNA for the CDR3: TGTGCCAGCAGCCCAGGGTGGGGTGCCAAAAACATTCAGTACTTC. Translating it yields CASSPGWGAKNIQYF.